Listed below are T cell receptor beta chains from one sample, sequenced in a study of patients and donors after allogeneic stem cell transplantation. Via MiXCR, TCRdb re-called the RT-PCR reads, giving one row per CDR3 protein. The sample consists of roughly 960,000 distinct CDR3 sequences, more than 15% of them appearing once. Sequenced: blood, either unsorted or a sorted T cell fraction (not recorded which). The receptors were sampled from a human donor who was either an allogeneic HSCT recipient or a stem cell or donor lymphocyte infusion donor (not recorded which). It is not recorded whose cells these are; they may come from a transplant donor. CDR3s include the opening cysteine and the closing phenylalanine or tryptophan. The order of the fields is CDR3 DNA, CDR3 protein, clone size, J gene, D gene, V gene. The D gene is left open where the match is weak. Clone size appears in some rows only: once, few, many, or a class for an expanded clone.

TGCGCCAGCAGCTTGGTGACTAGCGGGGGGGCCCATATCAATGAGCAGTTCTTC,CASSLVTSGGAHINEQFF,.,TRBJ2-1,TRBD2,TRBV5-1
TGTGCCAGCAGCCACGATGGGTTTGGCTACACCTTC,CASSHDGFGYTF,.,TRBJ1-2,.,TRBV6-2/TRBV6-3
TGTGCCAGCCTATTGAACCTGGAACAGGGAATGGGCACAGATACGCAGTATTTT,CASLLNLEQGMGTDTQYF,.,TRBJ2-3,.,TRBV6-2/TRBV6-3
TGTGCCAGCAGCCCCTCAACTAGCGGCCCCCGTCGGAATGAGCAGTTCTTC,CASSPSTSGPRRNEQFF,.,TRBJ2-1,TRBD2,TRBV2
TGTGCCAGCAGTTTATTGGGCAGGGCGTCCGCAAATTCACCCCTCCACTTT,CASSLLGRASANSPLHF,.,TRBJ1-6,.,TRBV27
TGTGCCAGCAGTTACGGAAGCGGGATATCGAACACCGGGGAGCTGTTTTTT,CASSYGSGISNTGELFF,.,TRBJ2-2,TRBD2,TRBV6-5
TGTGCCAGCAGCTTAGTAGGGTCCTACGAGCAGTACTTC,CASSLVGSYEQYF,many,TRBJ2-7,.,TRBV5-1
TGCAGTGCTAGGATGGACTGGGGGCCCCAGCATTTT,CSARMDWGPQHF,many,TRBJ1-5,.,TRBV20-1
TGCGCCAGCAGCCAACAGGGGGCGCGGACTGAAGCTTTCTTT,CASSQQGARTEAFF,.,TRBJ1-1,TRBD1,TRBV5-1
TGTGCCAGCAGTTCCCGGCCGGGACTAGGAGTCACCGGGGAGCTGTTTTTT,CASSSRPGLGVTGELFF,.,TRBJ2-2,TRBD2,TRBV12-3/TRBV12-4
TGTGCCAGCAGTCTGGGACTAGCGGGGGAGTACAATGAGCAGTTCTTC,CASSLGLAGEYNEQFF,many,TRBJ2-1,TRBD2,TRBV12-3/TRBV12-4
TGCGCCAGCAGCCTGGTGGACCCGGCCTACGAGCAGTACTTC,CASSLVDPAYEQYF,few,TRBJ2-7,.,TRBV5-1
TGCAGCGTTGAAGTCGGGGAGACCCAGTACTTC,CSVEVGETQYF,many,TRBJ2-5,.,TRBV29-1
TGCGCCAGCAGTCGTGTGCGTGACACCGGGGAGCTGTTTTTT,CASSRVRDTGELFF,.,TRBJ2-2,.,TRBV23-1
TGCAGTGCTCACATGACTAGTAATGAGCAGTTCTTC,CSAHMTSNEQFF,many,TRBJ2-1,.,TRBV20-1
TGTGCCAGCAGCCCATTGACAGGCCGTAGCTCCTACGAGCAGTACTTC,CASSPLTGRSSYEQYF,.,TRBJ2-7,.,TRBV14
TGTGCCAGCAGTTACACAACAGGGTCTGGAAACACCATATATTTT,CASSYTTGSGNTIYF,.,TRBJ1-3,.,TRBV6-5
TGTGCCAGTTTGGGGATAGCGGCCTCCTACAATGAGCAGTTCTTC,CASLGIAASYNEQFF,.,TRBJ2-1,.,TRBV27
TGCAGTGCTAGGCGAGGGAGCGGGGAGCTGTTTTTT,CSARRGSGELFF,many,TRBJ2-2,.,TRBV20-1
TGCAGTGCTAGGGGGACAGGGTCCGAGCAGTACTTC,CSARGTGSEQYF,few,TRBJ2-7,TRBD1,TRBV20-1
TGTGCCAGCAGTTACAGGAATGGAGCATATGGCTACACCTTC,CASSYRNGAYGYTF,many,TRBJ1-2,.,TRBV12-3/TRBV12-4
TGCAGCGTTGATGGGACAGGGTTTGACTATGGCTACACCTTC,CSVDGTGFDYGYTF,.,TRBJ1-2,TRBD1,TRBV29-1
TGTGCCAGCAGCCGAGGACAGGGCGGATTTGCAGCTTTCTTT,CASSRGQGGFAAFF,.,TRBJ1-1,TRBD1,TRBV12-3/TRBV12-4
TGCGCCAGCAGCTTGGGTAGGACTAGCGGGGCCCACGAGCAGTACTTC,CASSLGRTSGAHEQYF,few,TRBJ2-7,TRBD2,TRBV5-1
TGTGCCAGCAGCCTCAGGACAGGGGCGAACACTGAAGCTTTCTTT,CASSLRTGANTEAFF,many,TRBJ1-1,TRBD1,TRBV12-3/TRBV12-4
TGTGCCAGCAGCCAAGGGCCCTTCCAAGGGGGGGAGCAGTACTTC,CASSQGPFQGGEQYF,.,TRBJ2-7,.,TRBV3-1